The 27 T cell receptor beta chains below were found in one sample sequenced in a study of blood T cell repertoires in COVID-19 (TCRdb year 2020). Library method: the immunoSEQ multiplex PCR assay. Entries here come from immuneACCESS through TCRdb and include only in-frame sequences with V and J called. Some clones fail to appear in such tables; in the studies checked, an unresolved V gene covers under half of the shortfall, and the cause of the remainder is unknown. The sample table lists approximately 260,000 clones, about nine tenths of them with a count of one. The top ten clonotypes cover about 1.9% of the sample. The specimen sequenced was PBMCs or T cells enriched from blood (not recorded which). Receptor source: a woman younger than 30 who had recovered from COVID-19.

The V call is TRBV27, the J call TRBJ2-3; 7 positions agree with TRBD2. The CDR3 covers 15 residues. Germline V gene lookup returns CDR1 MNHEY and CDR2 SMNVEV (reference sequence). Losses at the gene ends were 6 bases for V and 6 bases for J; bases not matched to a gene: 12. CDR3 loop: CASSLTPSGADTQYF. The CDR3 DNA reads TGTGCCAGCAGCCTGACGCCTAGCGGAGCCGATACGCAGTATTTT.

The chain joins TRBV6-2 or TRBV6-3 to TRBJ2-7; TRBD1 might be the D (7 bases). Germline CDR1 and CDR2: MNHEY and SVGEGT. CDR3 length: 14 amino acids. V was clipped by 2 bases and J by 9 bases, with 17 bases between them. The CDR3 sequence is CASSYPGQEGRQYF. The CDR3 nucleotides read TGTGCCAGCAGTTACCCCGGACAGGAGGGACGGCAGTACTTC.

This chain links TRBV7-2 with TRBJ2-7; 8 nucleotides agree with TRBD2. Looked up from germline, CDR1 is SGHTA and CDR2 is FQGNSA. The V segment lost 5 bases and the J segment 5 bases; nucleotides outside the gene matches: 8. The CDR3 totals 14 residues. This CDR3 reads CASSPSGGSDEQYF. The CDR3 bases are TGTGCCAGCAGCCCCAGCGGGGGTAGCGACGAGCAGTACTTC. The whole variable domain, remainder taken from reference TRBV7-2 and TRBJ2-7, is GAGVSQSPSNKVTEKGKDVELRCDPISGHTALYWYRQSLGQGLEFLIYFQGNSAPDKSGLPSDRFSAERTGGSVSTLTIQRTQQEDSAVYLCASSPSGGSDEQYFGPGTRLTVT.

The chain links TRBV4-2 to TRBJ2-2, with TRBD1 as a possible D gene (6 bases). The CDR3 is 16 amino acids. CDR1 is LGHNA and CDR2 is YNFKEQ in the germline V gene. V lost 4 bases to trimming and J lost 1 base, with 13 bases between them. CDR3 coding DNA: TGTGCCAGCAGCCCAGTCCCGGGACAGAACACCGGGGAGCTGTTTTTT. Protein product: CASSPVPGQNTGELFF.

The chain couples TRBV5-1 to TRBJ2-1, with TRBD2 matching over 9 bases. CDR3 length: 13 residues. Germline CDR1 and CDR2: SGHRS and YFSETQ. Trimming at V came to 8 bases and at J to 9 bases, leaving 9 bases not matched to a gene. The CDR3 coding sequence is TGCGCCAGTAGGCGGGAGGGCCTTACTGAGCAGTTCTTC. It codes for CASRREGLTEQFF.

This clone was seen once. The CDR3: CASSLNTGVSNTGELFF. The CDR3 nucleotides are TGTGCCAGCAGCCTAAACACCGGAGTTTCGAACACCGGGGAGCTGTTTTTT. The J gene is TRBJ2-2, the V gene TRBV16; D not certain. The CDR3 has 17 amino acids. The germline CDR1 and CDR2 sequences are KGHSY and FQNENV. V gave up 4 bases and J gave up 0 bases, with 15 bases separating them.

Regarding this clone: Other DNA variants within this sample encode the same CDR3. The CDR3 reads CASSPGGYEQYF. The CDR3 coding sequence is TGTGCCAGCAGCCCCGGGGGATACGAGCAGTACTTC. V is TRBV9 and J is TRBJ2-7; tentatively, D is TRBD2 (6 bases). CDR1 SGDLS and CDR2 YYNGEE come from the germline V gene. This CDR3 has 12 residues. Trimming cost V 4 bases and J 4 bases, with 9 bases left between them.

This chain uses TRBV11-2 with TRBJ2-7; 10 bases agree with TRBD2. With V trimmed by 3 bases and J by 4 bases, 9 bases remained unmatched. This CDR3 has 16 residues. CDR1 and CDR2 from the germline V gene are SGHAT and FQNNGV. The CDR3 DNA sequence: TGTGCCAGCAGCTTTGGAGGTCCACTAGCGGGATACGAGCAGTACTTC. Its protein product is CASSFGGPLAGYEQYF.

The DNA for the CDR3 is TGCGCCAGCAGTTACAGGATGAACACCGGGGAGCTGTTTTTT. Residues: CASSYRMNTGELFF. The rearrangement uses TRBV10-1 and TRBJ2-2, with a possible D match to TRBD1 (5 bases). CDR3 length equals 14 residues. Trimming removed 5 bases at V and 1 base at J, with 8 bases between. Per germline, CDR1 WNHNN and CDR2 SYGVQD (reference sequence).

The chain couples TRBV29-1 to TRBJ1-5, with 11 nucleotides matching TRBD1. The V gene's germline CDR1 is SQVTM and CDR2 ANQGSEA. Trimming cost V 4 bases and J 4 bases; bases outside gene matches: 0. This CDR3 has 13 residues. The CDR3 protein is CSVGDRGNQPQHF. The CDR3 DNA sequence: TGCAGCGTTGGGGACAGGGGGAATCAGCCCCAGCATTTT.

This chain joins TRBV5-4 and TRBJ1-2, with D possibly TRBD1 on 6 matching bases. V lost 6 bases and J lost 8, with 26 bases in between. This CDR3 contains 16 residues. The germline gives CDR1 SGHNT, CDR2 YYREEE (reference sequence). The CDR3, as DNA: TGTGCCAGCACCCTAGGGGGGGGCAGGGCGAGTAAAGGCTACACCTTC. It codes for CASTLGGGRASKGYTF.

The V and J genes are TRBV5-5 and TRBJ1-3, with D unresolved. The germline V and J ends were trimmed by 4 bases and 0 bases, with 11 bases remaining between them. The CDR3 is made up of 15 amino acids. Germline loops: CDR1 SGHKS, CDR2 YYEKEE (reference sequence). The CDR3 is CASSRLQNSGNTIYF. The DNA of the CDR3 is TGTGCCAGCAGCCGTCTCCAGAACTCTGGAAACACCATATATTTT.

This clone showed up just once. The gene calls are TRBV9 and TRBJ2-5; 13 nucleotides match TRBD2. This CDR3 comprises 16 residues. J lost 5 bases, V lost 3 bases, and 7 bases had no gene match. The germline CDR1 and CDR2 sequences are SGDLS and YYNGEE. In DNA, the CDR3 is TGTGCCAGCAGCGCCGGACTAGCGGGGGTCGTGGAGACCCAGTACTTC. It encodes CASSAGLAGVVETQYF.

This chain connects TRBV7-9 to TRBJ2-3, with TRBD2 matching 8 bases. The J segment lost 0 bases and the V segment lost 5 bases, leaving 7 bases of the junction unmatched. This CDR3 spans 16 amino acids. From germline, CDR1 is SEHNR and CDR2 FQNEAQ (reference sequence). The CDR3, as DNA: TGTGCCAGCAGCCCCACTAGCGGCCTAAGCACAGATACGCAGTATTTT. Amino acids: CASSPTSGLSTDTQYF.

This rearrangement joins TRBV19 to TRBJ2-2; D unresolved. This CDR3 has 15 residues. Trimming pared 5 bases from V and 2 bases from J, leaving 12 bases between. Germline V lookup: CDR1 LNHDA, CDR2 SQIVND (reference sequence). Here the CDR3 DNA reads TGTGCCAGTAGTCCCGTTGAGCTTAACACCGGGGAGCTGTTTTTT. It is translated as CASSPVELNTGELFF.

V gene TRBV6-2 or TRBV6-3 combines with J gene TRBJ1-1; a possible D gene is TRBD1 (6 bases). In germline, CDR1 is MNHEY, CDR2 SVGEGT. The CDR3 consists of 13 residues. Trimming removed 4 bases at V and 2 bases at J, with 8 bases between. In DNA, the CDR3 is TGTGCCAGCAGTTGGACAGAAAACACTGAAGCTTTCTTT. This encodes CASSWTENTEAFF.

The chain couples TRBV19 to TRBJ2-3; tentatively, D is TRBD1 (5 bases). The CDR3 sequence is 14 residues long. V was trimmed by 3 bases and J by 4 bases, leaving 11 bases between them. CDR1 is LNHDA and CDR2 is SQIVND in the germline V gene (reference sequence). The CDR3 region has the DNA TGTGCCAGTAGTATTCGCAGGGCCGCAGATACGCAGTATTTT. It encodes CASSIRRAADTQYF.

The V gene is TRBV19, the J gene TRBJ2-1; TRBD2 matches 10 bases. CDR1 and CDR2 from the germline V gene are LNHDA and SQIVND (reference sequence). Germline trimming cut 5 bases from V and 7 bases from J; bases unmatched to any gene: 11. The CDR3 extends over 16 amino acids. The CDR3 nucleotides read TGTGCCAGTAGTCCCCTAAAGCGGGAGGGGAAGAATGAGCAGTTCTTC. Encoded protein: CASSPLKREGKNEQFF.

DNA for the CDR3: TGTGCCAGTGCGGGACAGCCGATCTCTGGAAACACCATATATTTT. Translated, it gives CASAGQPISGNTIYF. The chain couples TRBV19 to TRBJ1-3; TRBD1 matches at 7 bases. The CDR3 sequence is 15 residues long. V shed 8 bases, J shed 0 bases, and the junction held 7 bases outside the gene matches. Germline loops: CDR1 LNHDA, CDR2 SQIVND (reference sequence).

In regard to this clone: One end of the junction is discordant with germline, which a read error may explain. The V and J genes are TRBV28 and TRBJ2-3, with D tentatively TRBD1 (6 bases). The CDR3 runs to 16 residues. The germline gives CDR1 MDHEN, CDR2 SYDVKM. CDR3: CASSHFSGGGTDTQYF. CDR3 DNA sequence: TGTGCCAGCAGCCACTTCTCGGGTGGGGGCACGGATACGCAGTATTTT.

The chain uses TRBV5-1 and TRBJ1-3; TRBD1 matches 7 bases. This CDR3 has 14 amino acids. V trimming: 4 bases; J trimming: 3 bases; junction bases outside the gene matches: 4. Germline V gene sequence: CDR1 SGHRS, CDR2 YFSETQ. CDR3 in amino acids: CASSLGQFGNTIYF. The DNA for the CDR3 is TGCGCCAGCAGCCTGGGACAGTTTGGAAACACCATATATTTT.

The V and J genes are TRBV19 and TRBJ2-2; 10 nucleotides agree with TRBD2. CDR1 is LNHDA, CDR2 SQIVND, per germline (reference sequence). The CDR3 has 15 residues. V shed 6 bases, J shed 4 bases, and the junction held 5 bases outside the gene matches. The CDR3, as DNA: TGTGCCAGTAGGCCGGGACTAGCGACCACCGGGGAGCTGTTTTTT. Translation: CASRPGLATTGELFF.

This chain connects TRBV7-9 to TRBJ2-3; 8 nucleotides match TRBD1. Germline V gives CDR1 SEHNR, CDR2 FQNEAQ (reference sequence). V was pared by 5 bases and J by 2 bases, with 12 bases of the junction left unmatched. This CDR3 spans 17 amino acids. For the CDR3, the DNA is TGTGCCAGCAGCCCGGACAGGGTTTGGGAATACACAGATACGCAGTATTTT. Translation gives CASSPDRVWEYTDTQYF.

Written as DNA, the CDR3 is TGTGCCAGCAGCGTAGGTGGCGGGGGTTACAATGAGCAGTTCTTC. Translating gives CASSVGGGGYNEQFF. The V call is TRBV9, the J call TRBJ2-1; TRBD2 matches at 7 bases. CDR3 size: 15 residues. V was clipped by 0 bases and J by 4 bases; unmatched bases: 4. Germline CDR1 and CDR2: SGDLS and YYNGEE. The full variable domain, its missing parts supplied by reference TRBV9 and TRBJ2-1, is DSGVTQTPKHLITATGQRVTLRCSPRSGDLSVYWYQQSLDQGLQFLIQYYNGEERAKGNILERFSAQQFPDLHSELNLSSLELGDSALYFCASSVGGGGYNEQFFGPGTRLTVL.

The chain employs TRBV7-8 and TRBJ1-4, with D possibly TRBD1 on 6 matching bases. This CDR3 has 15 residues. The ends were cut back, 5 bases at V and 3 bases at J, with 13 bases in the middle. Germline V gives CDR1 SGHVS, CDR2 FQNEAQ. The chain's CDR3 is CASSPLGTPNEKLFF. In DNA form, the CDR3 reads TGTGCCAGCAGCCCACTCGGGACACCTAATGAAAAACTGTTTTTT.

Regarding this clone: This sample includes further DNA sequences coding for the same CDR3. The chain recombines TRBV5-6 with TRBJ2-3; 8 positions match TRBD1. The V gene's germline CDR1 is SGHDT and CDR2 YYEEEE. The CDR3 sequence is 14 residues long. Germline trimming cut 0 bases from V and 6 bases from J; bases unmatched to any gene: 3. The CDR3 nucleotides are TGTGCCAGCAGCTTGGCGACAGGGGCGGATACGCAGTATTTT. Amino acids: CASSLATGADTQYF.

This chain links TRBV2 with TRBJ1-2; 8 positions match TRBD1. Losses at the gene ends were 3 bases for V and 8 bases for J; bases not matched to a gene: 11. The CDR3 length is 15 residues. CDR1 is SNHLY and CDR2 is FYNNEI in the germline V gene. The CDR3: CASSDLPGQGGGYTF. As DNA, the CDR3 is TGTGCCAGCAGTGACCTCCCAGGACAGGGTGGAGGCTACACCTTC. The full variable domain, completed using reference TRBV2 and TRBJ1-2, is EPEVTQTPSHQVTQMGQEVILRCVPISNHLYFYWYRQILGQKVEFLVSFYNNEISEKSEIFDDQFSVERPDGSNFTLKIRSTKLEDSAMYFCASSDLPGQGGGYTFGSGTRLTVV.